The clone carrying this TCR beta chain was observed at least ten times. This specimen belongs to a study of CD8 T cells in ankylosing spondylitis. Trimming removed 0 bases at V and 2 bases at J, with 14 bases between. The CDR3 extends over 17 amino acids. TCRdb independently ran MiXCR on the 5' RACE reads; one entry per CDR3 protein. Of 200,000 or so distinct CDR3 sequences in the sample, roughly 13% are singletons; the top ten hold 8% to 13%. The material sequenced was blood, either unsorted or a sorted T cell fraction (not recorded which). This chain connects TRBV12-3 or TRBV12-4 to TRBJ1-5; D remains ambiguous. This sequence was found in a female donor with ankylosing spondylitis or in good health (not recorded which). CDR3 sequence: CASSLALGALGNQPQHF. The CDR3 nucleotides are TGTGCCAGCAGTTTAGCGCTGGGAGCCCTGGGCAATCAGCCCCAGCATTTT.